These 31 T cell receptor beta chains share one sample of origin, sequenced in a study of radiotherapy plus CTLA-4 blockade in lung cancer (dated by TCRdb to the late 2010s). Library preparation used the immunoSEQ multiplex PCR assay. TCRdb mirrors the immuneACCESS table, restricted to in-frame sequences. Some clones are absent from its copies; in checked studies, under half trace to an unresolved V gene, and the reason for the others is unknown. Here the sample has over 80,000 clones; approximately 83% occur a single time. More than 0.75% of the sample lies in the top ten. The sequences come from peripheral blood, collected from a patient treated with radiotherapy plus ipilimumab. The receptors stem from a human donor with non-small cell lung cancer who had stable disease on radiotherapy plus ipilimumab.

The chain has TRBV5-8 and TRBJ1-5, with a weak D call TRBD1 (6 bases). CDR3 size: 17 residues. Germline assignment: CDR1 SGHTS and CDR2 YDEGEE. The V end was cut by 4 bases, the J end by 0 bases, with 17 bases between. For the CDR3, the DNA is TGTGCCAGCAGCCCCGGACAGAGGGCTTATAGCAATCAGCCCCAGCATTTT. Translated: CASSPGQRAYSNQPQHF.

The chain employs TRBV29-1 and TRBJ2-1, with D perhaps TRBD2 (5 bases). The germline CDR1 and CDR2 sequences are SQVTM and ANQGSEA. V was shortened by 5 bases and J by 7 bases, with 12 bases between the two germline ends. The CDR3 is 12 residues long. The CDR3 is CSVRVGENEQFF. The CDR3 DNA is TGCAGCGTTCGGGTCGGGGAAAATGAGCAGTTCTTC.

This chain links TRBV30 with TRBJ1-5; TRBD1 matches at 8 bases. Germline CDR1 is GTSNPN and CDR2 is SVGIG (reference sequence). J lost 5 bases, V lost 3 bases, and 9 bases had no gene match. The CDR3 is made up of 15 amino acids. This CDR3 is CAWRGGQAKDQPQHF. DNA of the CDR3: TGTGCCTGGAGGGGGGGACAGGCGAAAGATCAGCCCCAGCATTTT.

This clone has a single count. This chain connects TRBV30 to TRBJ1-5; 7 nucleotides agree with TRBD1. Germline assignment: CDR1 GTSNPN and CDR2 SVGIG (reference sequence). This CDR3 has 14 residues. V gave up 5 bases and J gave up 4 bases; unmatched junction bases: 8. CDR3 nucleotide sequence: TGTGCCTGGGGGGCGACAGGGAGTAATCAGCCCCAGCATTTT. Residues: CAWGATGSNQPQHF.

Notes on this clone: This sample also contains other DNA sequences that code for the same CDR3. V usage is TRBV28 and J usage is TRBJ1-2, with TRBD1 identical over 11 bases. From germline, CDR1 is MDHEN and CDR2 SYDVKM. The CDR3 contains 17 residues. J lost 0 bases, V lost 6 bases, and 9 bases had no gene match. The CDR3 spells CASSPEGQGVSNYGYTF. The CDR3, as DNA: TGTGCCAGCAGCCCGGAGGGACAGGGGGTCTCTAACTATGGCTACACCTTC.

The V call is TRBV19, the J call TRBJ2-2, with D tentatively TRBD1 or TRBD2 (6 bases each). Germline V gene lookup returns CDR1 LNHDA and CDR2 SQIVND (reference sequence). V gave up 7 bases and J gave up 4 bases, with 19 bases separating them. There are 16 residues in the CDR3. CDR3 coding DNA: TGTGCCAGTACCCTCTTGGGGGGCTCTGGCACCGGGGAGCTGTTTTTT. It yields the protein CASTLLGGSGTGELFF.

The chain links TRBV2 to TRBJ1-1; 7 bases match TRBD1. Trimming at V came to 8 bases and at J to 5 bases, leaving 11 bases not matched to a gene. The CDR3 is 14 residues long. Germline CDR1 and CDR2: SNHLY and FYNNEI. The CDR3 nucleotides are TGTGCCAGCGGTACAGGGGATATAAGGACTGAAGCTTTCTTT. Its protein product is CASGTGDIRTEAFF.

The J gene is TRBJ2-2, the V gene TRBV7-2; no definite D call. The germline V gene encodes CDR1 SGHTA and CDR2 FQGNSA. This CDR3 has 13 amino acids. The ends were cut back, 6 bases at V and 7 bases at J, with 12 bases in the middle. In nucleotides, the CDR3 is TGTGCCAGCAGTTCAACCGGTATCGGGGAGCTGTTTTTT. Translated, it gives CASSSTGIGELFF.

V is TRBV5-1 and J is TRBJ1-1; D unclear. V was trimmed by 0 bases and J by 5 bases, leaving 8 bases between them. There are 13 residues in the CDR3. In germline, CDR1 is SGHRS, CDR2 YFSETQ. The DNA of the CDR3 is TGCGCCAGCAGCTTGGTCCCGGGGACTGAAGCTTTCTTT. Translation: CASSLVPGTEAFF.

The chain is built from TRBV4-1 and TRBJ2-1, with 8 bases aligning to TRBD2. Germline V gives CDR1 MGHRA, CDR2 YSYEKL. The CDR3 extends over 18 amino acids. Germline trimming cut 0 bases from V and 3 bases from J; bases unmatched to any gene: 10. This CDR3 reads CASSQDGPEAGVYNEQFF. The CDR3 coding sequence is TGCGCCAGCAGCCAAGATGGACCGGAAGCGGGGGTCTACAATGAGCAGTTCTTC.

V and J are TRBV28 and TRBJ2-7; D unresolved. Trimming removed 6 bases from V and 6 bases from J, with 6 bases in between. The CDR3 has 10 amino acids. Germline-derived CDR1 and CDR2 are MDHEN and SYDVKM. The chain's CDR3 is CASSALEQYF. CDR3 bases: TGTGCCAGCAGCGCACTCGAGCAGTACTTC.

This clone was picked up one time. The rearrangement uses TRBV7-3 and TRBJ2-1; TRBD1 might be the D (6 bases). The CDR3 consists of 13 residues. The germline V gene encodes CDR1 SGHTA and CDR2 FQGTGA. V lost 5 bases to trimming and J lost 9 bases, with 14 bases between them. The CDR3 nucleotides are TGTGCCAGCAGCCCACCCCAAGGGGGTGAGCAGTTCTTC. Translated: CASSPPQGGEQFF.

The chain has TRBV5-1 and TRBJ1-4, with 7 bases identical to TRBD1. CDR3 size: 16 residues. Germline CDR1 is SGHRS and CDR2 is YFSETQ. The trim removed 0 bases at V and 0 bases at J, leaving 2 bases unmatched. DNA of the CDR3: TGCGCCAGCAGCTTGGGTACAGGGGCAACTAATGAAAAACTGTTTTTT. It translates to CASSLGTGATNEKLFF.

The chain links TRBV7-2 to TRBJ2-3, with 12 bases aligning to TRBD2. Germline loops: CDR1 SGHTA, CDR2 FQGNSA. Trimming took 6 bases from V and 3 from J; bases not matched to a gene: 4. CDR3 size: 15 residues. CDR3 sequence reads: CASSPTSGGTDTQYF. The CDR3 DNA sequence: TGTGCCAGCAGTCCGACTAGCGGGGGTACAGATACGCAGTATTTT.

This rearrangement joins TRBV6-6 to TRBJ2-7; possibly TRBD1 for D (6 bases). The germline CDR1 and CDR2 sequences are MNHNY and SVGAGI (reference sequence). The V and J ends lost 0 bases and 3 bases respectively, with 9 bases between them. CDR3 length: 14 amino acids. For the CDR3, the DNA is TGTGCCAGCAGTTACTCAGACAGGCTCTACGAGCAGTACTTC. It codes for CASSYSDRLYEQYF.

Concerning this clone: The sample carries other DNA sequences with the same CDR3. CDR3 bases: TGTGCCAGCAGCTTTGTTGGGGGGATTTCCTACGAGCAGTACTTC. Its protein is CASSFVGGISYEQYF. The chain employs TRBV5-6 and TRBJ2-7; D might be TRBD2 (6 bases). Germline V gene lookup returns CDR1 SGHDT and CDR2 YYEEEE. This CDR3 is built from 15 residues. Trimming removed 2 bases at V and 1 base at J, with 13 bases between.

This rearrangement joins TRBV18 to TRBJ1-1, with D possibly matching TRBD1 (5 bases). The CDR3 is made up of 15 amino acids. CDR1 and CDR2 from the germline V gene are KGHSH and LQKENI. Trimming took off 0 bases at V and 5 bases at J, with 13 bases between the two ends. The CDR3 loop reads CASSPPRQGRTEAFF. CDR3 nucleotide sequence: TGTGCCAGCTCACCACCGCGGCAGGGTAGGACTGAAGCTTTCTTT.

V is TRBV5-4 and J is TRBJ2-7; no definite D call. The germline CDR1 and CDR2 sequences are SGHNT and YYREEE (reference sequence). CDR3 length: 12 amino acids. V was cut by 0 bases and J by 5 bases, with 6 bases left in between. The CDR3 protein is CASSLAMNEQYF. The CDR3 DNA follows: TGTGCCAGCAGCTTGGCTATGAACGAGCAGTACTTC.

The chain links TRBV7-6 to TRBJ2-2, with D hard to call. The CDR3 extends over 15 amino acids. Germline values: CDR1 SGHVS, CDR2 FNYEAQ. V was clipped by 0 bases and J by 6 bases, with 11 bases between them. CDR3 sequence (DNA): TGTGCCAGCAGCTTAGCCCAAACTTCGGCCGGGGAGCTGTTTTTT. Protein product: CASSLAQTSAGELFF.

V usage is TRBV27 and J usage is TRBJ2-5; no reliable D call. The J call may be incorrect, as the DNA end agrees better with TRBJ2-7. This CDR3 has 14 amino acids. Germline V gene lookup returns CDR1 MNHEY and CDR2 SMNVEV (reference sequence). CDR3 nucleotide sequence: TGTGCCAGCAGTTTAAAGGCCGGCCTCTACGAGCAGTACTTC. This sequence encodes CASSLKAGLYEQYF.

This chain links TRBV5-4 with TRBJ1-6; unclear D gene. CDR3 length: 14 residues. Germline V lookup: CDR1 SGHNT, CDR2 YYREEE (reference sequence). Trimming removed 5 bases at V and 10 bases at J, with 16 bases between. The CDR3 here is CASSEDGSGSPLHF. The DNA for the CDR3 is TGTGCCAGCAGTGAGGACGGGTCGGGATCACCCCTCCACTTT. Together with reference TRBV5-4 and TRBJ1-6, the CDR3 gives the full variable domain: ETGVTQSPTHLIKTRGQQVTLRCSSQSGHNTVSWYQQALGQGPQFIFQYYREEENGRGNFPPRFSGLQFPNYSSELNVNALELDDSALYLCASSEDGSGSPLHFGNGTRLTVT.

This rearrangement joins TRBV7-9 to TRBJ2-3; either TRBD1 or TRBD2 may supply D (6 bases each). The CDR3 spans 17 residues. Trimming removed 5 bases from V and 2 bases from J, with 20 bases in between. Germline V gives CDR1 SEHNR, CDR2 FQNEAQ (reference sequence). Here the CDR3 DNA reads TGTGCCAGCAGCCCCCTGCTTGAAGGGGGGCTCACAGATACGCAGTATTTT. Protein sequence: CASSPLLEGGLTDTQYF.

The chain uses TRBV25-1 and TRBJ2-2; TRBD1 might be the D (5 bases). V was cut by 5 bases and J by 1 base, with 8 bases left in between. The CDR3 is made up of 14 amino acids. CDR1 is MGHDK, CDR2 SYGVNS, per germline. CDR3 nucleotides: TGTGCCAGCAGTAGCCAGGGGAACACCGGGGAGCTGTTTTTT. Amino acid sequence: CASSSQGNTGELFF. The full variable domain, with the rest looked up from reference TRBV25-1 and TRBJ2-2, is EADIYQTPRYLVIGTGKKITLECSQTMGHDKMYWYQQDPGMELHLIHYSYGVNSTEKGDLSSESTVSRIRTEHFPLTLESARPSHTSQYLCASSSQGNTGELFFGEGSRLTVL.

This rearrangement joins TRBV27 to TRBJ2-5; 10 positions match TRBD2. Germline V gene data show CDR1 as MNHEY and CDR2 as SMNVEV (reference sequence). CDR3 size: 14 residues. J gave up 2 bases and V 6 bases, and 3 bases lay outside the gene matches. CDR3 region: CASRGLAAQETQYF. The CDR3 region has the DNA TGTGCCAGCAGAGGACTAGCGGCACAAGAGACCCAGTACTTC.

For this clone: An end of the junction differs from the germline gene, which may be a read error. The sample has other DNA sequences that encode this CDR3 too. The rearrangement joins TRBV28 to TRBJ1-4, with 12 bases identical to TRBD1. This CDR3 has 15 residues. Germline CDR1 MDHEN, CDR2 SYDVKM. The CDR3 DNA is TGCGCCAGCCGGGACAGGGGGCGTAATAATGAAAAACTGTTTTTT. This codes for CASRDRGRNNEKLFF.

This chain uses TRBV7-2 with TRBJ2-7, with TRBD2 matching over 8 bases. Germline V CDR1 and CDR2: SGHTA, FQGNSA. This CDR3 region has 14 residues. The junction had 3 bases not matched to a gene; V was cut back by 0 bases and J by 5 bases. The CDR3 loop is CASSLAGLADEQYF. The DNA for the CDR3 is TGTGCCAGCAGCTTAGCTGGACTAGCAGACGAGCAGTACTTC.

V usage is TRBV9 and J usage is TRBJ1-5; D remains unclear. V gave up 2 bases and J gave up 1 base, with 10 bases separating them. Germline CDR1 SGDLS, CDR2 YYNGEE. The CDR3 sequence is 15 residues long. CDR3 sequence (DNA): TGTGCCAGCAGCGTTCATTATGGAAGCAATCAGCCCCAGCATTTT. It is translated as CASSVHYGSNQPQHF.

This chain uses TRBV2 with TRBJ1-4; 8 positions agree with TRBD1. The CDR3 loop spans 15 amino acids. From germline, CDR1 is SNHLY and CDR2 FYNNEI. Germline trimming cut 4 bases from V and 3 bases from J; bases unmatched to any gene: 4. CDR3 protein: CASSVRQGSNEKLFF. In DNA, the CDR3 is TGTGCCAGCAGTGTTCGACAGGGGTCTAATGAAAAACTGTTTTTT.

The V gene is TRBV5-1, the J gene TRBJ1-1; a weak D match, TRBD1 (5 bases). The CDR3 runs 15 residues. V lost 5 bases and J 1 base, leaving 15 bases between the germline ends. The germline gives CDR1 SGHRS, CDR2 YFSETQ. The CDR3 region is CASRTVGRENTEAFF. CDR3 coding DNA: TGCGCCAGCAGAACCGTCGGCAGGGAGAACACTGAAGCTTTCTTT.

V and J are TRBV14 and TRBJ1-5; D unresolved. The V and J ends lost 1 base and 6 bases respectively, with 7 bases between them. There are 13 residues in the CDR3. From germline, CDR1 is SGHDN and CDR2 FVKESK. CDR3 DNA sequence: TGTGCCAGCAGCCAAGGGAATATTCAGCCCCAGCATTTT. This translates into CASSQGNIQPQHF.

CDR3 in DNA: TGTGCCAGCAGTGAGGGCGGCGAGCCTTATGGCTACACCTTC. Translation gives CASSEGGEPYGYTF. The J gene is TRBJ1-2, the V gene TRBV6-4; D not resolved. The length of the CDR3 is 14 residues. V lost 3 bases to trimming and J lost 5 bases, with 13 bases between them. CDR1 and CDR2 (germline): MRHNA, SNTAGT.